The clone carrying this T cell receptor beta chain was recorded a few times. These data are taken from a study of blood T cell repertoires in COVID-19. Overall study context: Sources were T cells, B-cell-depleted T cells, or PBMCs; the material itself was cDNA or gDNA.

V shed 5 bases, J shed 6 bases, and the junction held 14 bases outside the gene matches. The germline CDR1 and CDR2 sequences are LNHDA and SQIVND (reference sequence). The CDR3 runs 16 residues. Authors' data handling: For nucleated cells, counts were estimated from reference gene primer amplification. Measured with immunoSEQ multiplex PCR; TCRdb has only the in-frame clones, and not every one. V, J and clone size are taken as reported in that table, and D and trimming were inferred from the DNA itself. The sample shows just under 90,000 clones, about two thirds of them seen only once. This TCR was recovered from an elderly woman with acute or convalescent COVID-19. The chain recombines TRBV19 with TRBJ1-1, with TRBD1 identical over 8 bases. The specimen was peripheral blood. The CDR3 is CASSPGPGGRTPEAFF. In nucleotides, the CDR3 is TGTGCCAGTAGTCCGGGCCCAGGGGGCAGGACCCCTGAAGCTTTCTTT.